This T cell receptor (beta chain) was identified in a study of identical twins. The study, taken as a whole, reports: Insertion counts were lower in abundant cord blood beta clonotypes, a trend that memory repertoires did not show. Part of the zero-insertion signal could reflect confounding by invariant MAIT and iNKT cells.

After removal of 7 bases from V and 3 bases from J, the junction contained 9 bases not matched to a gene. This CDR3 contains 17 residues. Germline-derived CDR1 and CDR2 are SGDLS and YYNGEE. Concerning this clonotype itself: Its antigen is unidentified.

TCRdb re-called the 5' RACE reads with MiXCR, one entry per CDR3 protein. The data contain nearly 200,000 distinct CDR3 sequences, 15% of them seen just once; the ten biggest clones take up 40%. These same records also appear under a second study, on T cells expressing NK-cell markers. That publication notes: It was sorted CD3+CD56-NKG2C+, CD3+CD56+NKG2C- and CD3+CD56+NKG2C+ T cells that provided the TCR beta repertoires. Roughly 6 donors showed dominant NKG2C+ clonotypes comprising roughly 1.0-7.0% of their CD8+ T cells.

The sequencing input was CD8+ T cells sorted from blood. This clonotype was obtained from a woman between 18 and 29 years old in good health. The J gene is TRBJ2-2, the V gene TRBV9, with TRBD2 matching over 13 bases. The CDR3 nucleotides are TGTGCCAGCGGGATAGGACTAGCGGGGGAGGACACCGGGGAGCTGTTTTTT. Translation gives CASGIGLAGEDTGELFF. Looking up the rest from reference TRBV9 and TRBJ2-2 gives the full variable domain: DSGVTQTPKHLITATGQRVTLRCSPRSGDLSVYWYQQSLDQGLQFLIQYYNGEERAKGNILERFSAQQFPDLHSELNLSSLELGDSALYFCASGIGLAGEDTGELFFGEGSRLTVL.